Listed below are T cell receptor beta chains from one sample, sequenced in a study of T cell responses to AZD1222 COVID-19 vaccine. Here immunoSEQ multiplex PCR was the method, and the copy in TCRdb shows in-frame clones only, minus some. The sample comprises roughly 30,000 clones, about 84% of which are singletons, and about 4% rests with the top ten. Sample: peripheral blood, taken 28 days after the second AZD1222 dose. The receptors originated from an adult who received the AZD1222 COVID-19 vaccine. Each CDR3 is given with its conserved first and last residue. The D gene is left open where the match is weak. Only part of the rows carry a size: once, few, many, or a class if the clone is expanded.

>-|TRBJ1-3|TRBV25-1|-
TGTGCCAGCAGTGCTGCAGGGTCCGGAAACACCATATATTTT
CASSAAGSGNTIYF
>few|TRBJ2-2|TRBV6-5|-
TGTGCCAGCAGTTACTCGAACACCGGGGAGCTGTTTTTT
CASSYSNTGELFF
>-|TRBJ1-2|TRBV24-1|-
TGTGCCACCAGTGACCTGACGGAGAACTATGGCTACACCTTC
CATSDLTENYGYTF
>-|TRBJ1-2|TRBV2|-
TGTGCCAGCAGTTCGGACAGTAACTATGGCTACACCTTC
CASSSDSNYGYTF
>few|TRBJ2-1|TRBV30|-
TGTGCCTGGAGTGTCGTTGGGCCGGGGTTCTTC
CAWSVVGPGFF
>-|TRBJ2-3|TRBV7-2|TRBD2
TGTGCCAGCAGCCAGATGGGACTAGTAACCGATACGCAGTATTTT
CASSQMGLVTDTQYF
>-|TRBJ2-2|TRBV4-1|TRBD2
TGCGCCAGCAGCCAAGATTGGGGGGGTACGAACACCGGGGAGCTGTTTTTT
CASSQDWGGTNTGELFF
>-|TRBJ1-6|TRBV6-5|-
TGTGCCAGCAGTTACTACGGGGCGGGCGGAAATTCACCCCTCCACTTT
CASSYYGAGGNSPLHF
>-|TRBJ1-1|TRBV5-1|-
TGCGCCAGCAGTCCTCTTGCAGGGCTTAACACTGAAGCTTTCTTT
CASSPLAGLNTEAFF
>-|TRBJ1-4|TRBV6-5|-
TGTGCCAGTCACCATAATGAAAAACTGTTTTTT
CASHHNEKLFF